Listed below are T cell receptor beta chains from one sample, sequenced in a study of early T cells in non-severe SARS-CoV-2 infection. TCRdb used MiXCR to reprocess the 5' RACE reads, holding one entry per CDR3 protein. The sample shows around 79,000 distinct CDR3 sequences, around 11% of them seen only once. The sample consisted of whole blood, taken at baseline. These receptors were obtained from an adult who was a healthcare worker with PCR-confirmed SARS-CoV-2 infection or an uninfected control (not recorded which). CDR3s include the opening cysteine and the closing phenylalanine or tryptophan. D genes are given only for firm matches. Clone size is shown for a subset of rows, as once, few, many or a class of expanded clone.

V	J	D	size	CDR3	DNA
TRBV6-5	TRBJ1-1	TRBD1	NA	CASSYSGTGGTEAFF	TGTGCCAGCAGTTACTCCGGGACAGGGGGCACTGAAGCTTTCTTT
TRBV9	TRBJ1-1	TRBD1	NA	CASSPPGRQGDTEAFF	TGTGCCAGCAGCCCACCAGGGCGGCAGGGGGACACTGAAGCTTTCTTT
TRBV7-8	TRBJ2-7	NA	few	CASSLRVTGLYEQYF	TGTGCCAGCAGCTTACGAGTGACGGGGCTCTACGAGCAGTACTTC
TRBV29-1	TRBJ2-2	TRBD2	many	CSAIAGGRNTGELFF	TGCAGCGCAATAGCGGGGGGGAGAAACACCGGGGAGCTGTTTTTT
TRBV6-2/TRBV6-3	TRBJ2-7	NA	few	CASRPDSYEQYF	TGTGCCAGCAGGCCGGACAGCTACGAGCAGTACTTC
TRBV5-4	TRBJ2-3	NA	many	CASSLAGGGVDTQYF	TGTGCCAGCAGCTTGGCCGGGGGCGGGGTAGATACGCAGTATTTT
TRBV6-5	TRBJ2-3	NA	NA	CASSYVQGQNTQYF	TGTGCCAGCAGTTACGTACAGGGACAAAATACGCAGTATTTT
TRBV27	TRBJ1-6	NA	few	CASRATKYSPLHF	TGTGCCAGCAGGGCCACTAAATATTCACCCCTCCACTTT
TRBV6-2/TRBV6-3	TRBJ2-3	NA	NA	CASSYRQSDTQYF	TGTGCCAGCAGTTACCGACAGTCAGATACGCAGTATTTT
TRBV6-6	TRBJ2-7	TRBD2	NA	CASSYTSGGEQYF	TGTGCCAGCAGTTACACTAGCGGGGGCGAGCAGTACTTC
TRBV11-2	TRBJ2-3	TRBD1	few	CASSEHRGSTDTQYF	TGTGCCAGCAGCGAACACAGGGGAAGCACAGATACGCAGTATTTT
TRBV3-1	TRBJ2-1	NA	many	CASSHEDYLHEQFF	TGTGCCAGCAGCCACGAGGACTACCTTCATGAGCAGTTCTTC
TRBV7-2	TRBJ1-5	NA	few	CASSLVTGSNQPQHF	TGTGCCAGCAGCTTAGTCACGGGGAGCAATCAGCCCCAGCATTTT
TRBV6-2/TRBV6-3	TRBJ1-4	NA	few	CARKAPGATNEKLFF	TGTGCCAGAAAAGCTCCGGGGGCAACTAATGAAAAACTGTTTTTT
TRBV6-1	TRBJ2-2	NA	few	CASSEGFWPTGELFF	TGTGCCAGCAGTGAGGGCTTCTGGCCCACCGGGGAGCTGTTTTTT
TRBV9	TRBJ1-2	NA	few	CASSVGTRDYGYTF	TGTGCCAGCAGCGTAGGGACAAGGGACTATGGCTACACCTTC
TRBV5-1	TRBJ1-1	NA	many	CASSLDSRNTEAFF	TGCGCCAGCAGCTTGGACAGTAGGAACACTGAAGCTTTCTTT
TRBV5-4	TRBJ2-5	TRBD2	many	CASSSGGIAGGLETQYF	TGTGCCAGCAGCTCCGGTGGGATAGCGGGGGGGCTTGAGACCCAGTACTTC
TRBV29-1	TRBJ1-1	TRBD1	few	CSVPTGQGAAFF	TGCAGCGTTCCCACGGGACAGGGGGCCGCTTTCTTT
TRBV6-5	TRBJ1-2	NA	many	CASRPQTGTFIANYGYTF	TGTGCCAGCAGACCCCAAACAGGGACTTTTATAGCTAACTATGGCTACACCTTC
TRBV2	TRBJ1-5	NA	few	CASSAPGRGRGNQPQHF	TGTGCCAGCAGTGCCCCAGGGAGGGGAAGAGGCAATCAGCCCCAGCATTTT
TRBV5-1	TRBJ2-1	NA	once	CASSTNPRQSDNEQFF	TGCGCCAGCAGCACTAATCCCCGACAGTCGGACAATGAGCAGTTCTTC
TRBV2	TRBJ2-7	NA	many	CASSDNGGEQYF	TGTGCCAGCAGTGACAACGGGGGCGAGCAGTACTTC
TRBV5-1	TRBJ2-7	TRBD2	many	CASSLSGGVYEQYF	TGCGCCAGCAGCTTAAGCGGGGGGGTTTACGAGCAGTACTTC
TRBV3-1	TRBJ2-3	TRBD1	few	CASSLGQGMNTQYF	TGTGCCAGCAGCCTAGGACAGGGGATGAATACGCAGTATTTT